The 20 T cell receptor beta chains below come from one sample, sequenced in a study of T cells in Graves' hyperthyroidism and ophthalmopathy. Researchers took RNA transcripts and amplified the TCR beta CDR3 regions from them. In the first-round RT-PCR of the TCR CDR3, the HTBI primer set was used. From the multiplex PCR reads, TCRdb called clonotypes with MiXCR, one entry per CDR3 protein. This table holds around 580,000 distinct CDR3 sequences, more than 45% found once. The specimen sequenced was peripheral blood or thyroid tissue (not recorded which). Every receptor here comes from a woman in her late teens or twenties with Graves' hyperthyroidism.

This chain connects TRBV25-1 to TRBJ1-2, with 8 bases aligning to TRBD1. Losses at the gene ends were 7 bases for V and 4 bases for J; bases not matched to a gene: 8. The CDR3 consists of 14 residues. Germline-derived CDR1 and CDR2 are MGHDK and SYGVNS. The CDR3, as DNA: TGTGCCAGCACAGGGACTACAGGGGGCTATGGCTACACCTTC. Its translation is CASTGTTGGYGYTF.

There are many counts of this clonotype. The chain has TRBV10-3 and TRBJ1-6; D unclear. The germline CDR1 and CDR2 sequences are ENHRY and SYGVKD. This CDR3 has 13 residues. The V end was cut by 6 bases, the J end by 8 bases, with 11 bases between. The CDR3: CAIRSIWDSPLHF. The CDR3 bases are TGTGCCATCAGAAGTATCTGGGATTCACCCCTCCACTTT.

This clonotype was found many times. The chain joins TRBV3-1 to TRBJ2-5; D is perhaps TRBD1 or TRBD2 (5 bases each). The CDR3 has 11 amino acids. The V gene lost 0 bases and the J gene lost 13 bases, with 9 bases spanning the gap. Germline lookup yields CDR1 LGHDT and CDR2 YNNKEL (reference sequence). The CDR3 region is CASSQERGPYF. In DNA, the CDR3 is TGTGCCAGCAGCCAAGAGAGGGGTCCGTACTTC.

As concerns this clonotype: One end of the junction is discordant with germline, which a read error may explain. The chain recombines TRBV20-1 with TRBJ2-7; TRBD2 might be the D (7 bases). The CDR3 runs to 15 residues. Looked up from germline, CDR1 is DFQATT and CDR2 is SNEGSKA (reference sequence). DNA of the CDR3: TGCAGTGCTAGAGATTTGGGGGGGGACACCGGAGAGCTGTACTTC. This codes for CSARDLGGDTGELYF.

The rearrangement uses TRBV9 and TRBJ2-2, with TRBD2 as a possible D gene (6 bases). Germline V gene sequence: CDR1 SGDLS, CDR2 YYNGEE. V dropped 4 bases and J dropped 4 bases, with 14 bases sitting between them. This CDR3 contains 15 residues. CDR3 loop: CASSPYGGTTGELFF. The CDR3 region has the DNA TGTGCCAGCAGCCCATATGGGGGGACCACCGGGGAGCTGTTTTTT.

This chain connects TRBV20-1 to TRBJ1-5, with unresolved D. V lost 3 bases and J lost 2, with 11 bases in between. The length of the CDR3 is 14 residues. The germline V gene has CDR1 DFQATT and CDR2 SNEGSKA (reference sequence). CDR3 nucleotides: TGCAGTGCTAGCCCCCTAGCGCGCAATCAGCCCCAGCATTTT. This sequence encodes CSASPLARNQPQHF.

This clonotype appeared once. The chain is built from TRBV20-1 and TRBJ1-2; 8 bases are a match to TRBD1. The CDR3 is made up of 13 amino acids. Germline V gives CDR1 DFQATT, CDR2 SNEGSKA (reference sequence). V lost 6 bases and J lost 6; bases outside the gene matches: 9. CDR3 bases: TGCAGTGCCGGACAGGGTTATTCGCATGGCTACACCTTC. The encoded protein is CSAGQGYSHGYTF.

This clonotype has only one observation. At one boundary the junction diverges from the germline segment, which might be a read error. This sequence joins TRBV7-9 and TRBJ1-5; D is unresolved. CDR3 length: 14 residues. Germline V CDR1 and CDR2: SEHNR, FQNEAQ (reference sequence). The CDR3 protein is CASSQGGGNEPQHF. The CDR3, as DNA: TGTGCCAGCAGCCAAGGAGGTGGCAATGAGCCCCAGCATTTT.

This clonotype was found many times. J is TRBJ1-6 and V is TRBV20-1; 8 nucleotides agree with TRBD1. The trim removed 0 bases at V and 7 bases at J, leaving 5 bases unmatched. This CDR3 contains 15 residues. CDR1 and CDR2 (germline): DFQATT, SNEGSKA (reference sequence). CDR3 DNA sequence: TGCAGTGCTAGAGACCCGGGACAGGAGAATTCACCCCTCCACTTT. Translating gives CSARDPGQENSPLHF.

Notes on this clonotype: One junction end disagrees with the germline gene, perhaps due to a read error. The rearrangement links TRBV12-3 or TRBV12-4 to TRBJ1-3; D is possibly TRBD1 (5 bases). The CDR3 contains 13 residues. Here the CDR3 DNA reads TGTGCCAGCGGGGGGGTCTCTGGAAACACCACATATTTT. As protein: CASGGVSGNTTYF.

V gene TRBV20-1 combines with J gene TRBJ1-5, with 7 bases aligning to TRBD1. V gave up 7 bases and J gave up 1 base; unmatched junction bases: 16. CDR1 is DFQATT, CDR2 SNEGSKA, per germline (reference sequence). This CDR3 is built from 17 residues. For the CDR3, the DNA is TGCAGTGTTTCCACCACACAGGGGACTAGGAGCAATCAGCCCCAGCATTTT. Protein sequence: CSVSTTQGTRSNQPQHF.

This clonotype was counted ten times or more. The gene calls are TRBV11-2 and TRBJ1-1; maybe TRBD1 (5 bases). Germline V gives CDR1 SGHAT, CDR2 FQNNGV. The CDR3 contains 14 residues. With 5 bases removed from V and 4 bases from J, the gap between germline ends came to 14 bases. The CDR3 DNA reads TGTGCCAGCAGCGAGAGACAGACTTCCACTGAAGCTTTCTTT. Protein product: CASSERQTSTEAFF.

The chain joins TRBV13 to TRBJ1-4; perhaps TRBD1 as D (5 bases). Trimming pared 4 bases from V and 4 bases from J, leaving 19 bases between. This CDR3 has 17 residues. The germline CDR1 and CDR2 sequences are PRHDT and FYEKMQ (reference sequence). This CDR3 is CASSYLRGADGNEKLFF. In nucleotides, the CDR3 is TGTGCCAGCAGCTACCTACGTGGGGCAGACGGTAATGAAAAACTGTTTTTT.

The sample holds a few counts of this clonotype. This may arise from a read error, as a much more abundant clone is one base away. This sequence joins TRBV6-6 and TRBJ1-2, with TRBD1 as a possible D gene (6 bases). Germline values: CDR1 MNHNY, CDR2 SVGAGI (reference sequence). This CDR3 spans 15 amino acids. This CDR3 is CAISYSNREGWGYTF. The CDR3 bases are TGTGCCATCAGTTACTCCAACAGGGAAGGGTGGGGCTACACCTTC.

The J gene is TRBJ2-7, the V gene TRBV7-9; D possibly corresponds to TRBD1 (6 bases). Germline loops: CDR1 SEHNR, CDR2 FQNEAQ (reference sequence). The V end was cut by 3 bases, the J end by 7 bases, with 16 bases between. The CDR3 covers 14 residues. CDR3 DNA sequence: TGTGCCAGCAGCTTTGTTCAGGGGACCAATGAGCAGTACTTC. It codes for CASSFVQGTNEQYF.

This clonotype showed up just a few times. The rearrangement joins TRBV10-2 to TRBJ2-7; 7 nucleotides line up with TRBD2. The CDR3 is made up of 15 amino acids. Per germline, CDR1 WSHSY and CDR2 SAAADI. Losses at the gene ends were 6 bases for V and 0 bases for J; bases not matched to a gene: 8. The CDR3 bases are TGCGCCAGCAGGGCTAGCGGATCCGTCTCCTACGAGCAGTACTTC. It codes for CASRASGSVSYEQYF.

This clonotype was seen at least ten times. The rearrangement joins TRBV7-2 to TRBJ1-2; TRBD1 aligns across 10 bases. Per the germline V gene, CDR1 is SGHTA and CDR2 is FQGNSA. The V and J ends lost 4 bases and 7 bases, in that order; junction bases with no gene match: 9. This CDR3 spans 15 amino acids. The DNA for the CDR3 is TGTGCCAGCAGCTCTAGGCTGGGACAGGGGTTTGGCTACACCTTC. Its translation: CASSSRLGQGFGYTF.

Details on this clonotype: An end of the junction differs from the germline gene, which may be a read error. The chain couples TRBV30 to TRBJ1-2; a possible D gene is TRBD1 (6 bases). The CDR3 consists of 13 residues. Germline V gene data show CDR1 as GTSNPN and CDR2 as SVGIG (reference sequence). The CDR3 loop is CVWSPGQNYGYTF. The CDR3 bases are TGTGTCTGGAGTCCTGGACAGAACTATGGCTACACCTTC.

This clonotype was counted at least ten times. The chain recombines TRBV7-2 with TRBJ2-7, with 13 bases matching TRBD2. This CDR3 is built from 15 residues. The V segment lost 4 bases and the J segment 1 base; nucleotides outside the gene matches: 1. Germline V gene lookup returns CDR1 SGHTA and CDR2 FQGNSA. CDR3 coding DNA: TGTGCCAGCAGCTGGGGACTAGCGGGATCCTACGAGCAGTACTTC. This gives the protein CASSWGLAGSYEQYF.

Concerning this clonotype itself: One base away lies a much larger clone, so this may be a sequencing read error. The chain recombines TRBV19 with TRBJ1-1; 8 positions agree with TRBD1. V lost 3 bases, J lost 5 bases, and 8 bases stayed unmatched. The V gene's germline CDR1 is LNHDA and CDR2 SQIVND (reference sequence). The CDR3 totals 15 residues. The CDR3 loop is CASSIPGGARTEAFF. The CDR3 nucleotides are TGTGCCAGTAGTATCCCAGGGGGCGCGAGAACTGAAGCTTTCTTT.